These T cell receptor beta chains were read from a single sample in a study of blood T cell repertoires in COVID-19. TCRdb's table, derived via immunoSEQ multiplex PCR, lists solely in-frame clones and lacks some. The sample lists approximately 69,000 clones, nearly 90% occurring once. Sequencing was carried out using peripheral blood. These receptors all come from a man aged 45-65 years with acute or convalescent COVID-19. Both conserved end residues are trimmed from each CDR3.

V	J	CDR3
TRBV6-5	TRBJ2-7	ASSRTGTPTYEQY
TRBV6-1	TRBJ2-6	ASSVYRSSGANVLT
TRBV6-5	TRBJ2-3	ASSYPSRTDTQY
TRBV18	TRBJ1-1	ASSSDRAMYTEAF
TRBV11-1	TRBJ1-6	ASSIRDRGEPLH
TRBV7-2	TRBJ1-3	ASSLGGQYPGNTIY
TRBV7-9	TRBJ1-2	ASSLGQRYGYT
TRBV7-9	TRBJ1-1	ASSVPSGPNTEAF
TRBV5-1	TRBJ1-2	ASSRGTEAYGYT
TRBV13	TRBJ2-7	ASSGTAVGEQY
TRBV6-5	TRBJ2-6	ASSFGANVLT
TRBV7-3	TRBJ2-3	ASSTSGEDTQY
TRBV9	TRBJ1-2	ASSLTGTGTDYGYT
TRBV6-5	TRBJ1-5	ASSYSRAGDQPQH
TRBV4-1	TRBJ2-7	ASSLRTSGGDSSYEQY
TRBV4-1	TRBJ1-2	ASSQEDRLLGYT
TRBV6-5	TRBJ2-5	ASRQGGKKTQY
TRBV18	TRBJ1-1	ASSPAGETEAF
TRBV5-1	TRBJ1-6	ASSLRGRVMGSPLH
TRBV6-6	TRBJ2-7	ASTGTGMTYEQY
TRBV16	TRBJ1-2	ASSQWSGVGYGYT
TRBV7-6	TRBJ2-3	ASSLGLAGTNTDTQY
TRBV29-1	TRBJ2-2	SVELAGGELF
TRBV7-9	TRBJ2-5	ASSIRQQETQY
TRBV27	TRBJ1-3	ASVSSGNTIY
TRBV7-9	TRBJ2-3	ASSPYGGTDTQY
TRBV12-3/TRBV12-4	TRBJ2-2	ASSSQGQGVF
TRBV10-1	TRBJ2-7	ASSEYAGDYEQY
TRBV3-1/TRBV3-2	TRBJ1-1	ASSFLQGNTEAF
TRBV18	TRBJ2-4	ASSYSAKNIQY
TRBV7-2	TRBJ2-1	ASRRTAYNEQF